Following are 20 T cell receptor beta chains from one sample sequenced in a study of HIV-infected children after antiretroviral therapy interruption. A 3' RACE protocol on RNA, with unique molecular identifiers, produced the TCR library. TCRdb fed the 3' RACE reads into MiXCR, producing one record per CDR3 protein. The data hold about 86,000 distinct CDR3 sequences, with about 6.3% observed a single time. As for treatment: PENTA 11 planned treatment interruption arm or continuous ART arm. The sample here was CD45RA+ CD4+ T cells from PBMCs, pooled from several time points, taken from a donor given antiretroviral therapy, either interrupted or continuous. Subset noted: naive CD4+ CD45RA+ CD45RO- T cells. The source of these receptors is a pool of human donors with HIV.

Many counts were recorded for this clonotype. This chain joins TRBV27 and TRBJ2-3, with D perhaps TRBD1 or TRBD2 (5 bases each). V was cut by 6 bases and J by 1 base, with 8 bases left in between. CDR1 and CDR2 from the germline V gene are MNHEY and SMNVEV (reference sequence). The CDR3 runs 13 residues. CDR3 protein: CASRRDGTDTQYF. The DNA for the CDR3 is TGTGCCAGCAGAAGGGACGGCACAGATACGCAGTATTTT.

The chain employs TRBV5-1 and TRBJ1-1, with a possible D match to TRBD1 (6 bases). Per the germline V gene, CDR1 is SGHRS and CDR2 is YFSETQ. This CDR3 is 14 amino acids long. Trimming shortened V by 2 bases and J by 3 bases, and 11 bases separated the two germline ends. The CDR3 spells CASSLQGLYTEAFF. The CDR3 bases are TGCGCCAGCAGCTTACAGGGTTTGTACACTGAAGCTTTCTTT.

This clonotype was seen many times. The chain joins TRBV27 to TRBJ2-7; D may be TRBD1 or TRBD2 (5 bases each). Trimming left V 8 bases short and J 7 bases short, with 12 bases between. This CDR3 comprises 11 residues. Per germline, CDR1 MNHEY and CDR2 SMNVEV (reference sequence). CDR3 amino acids: CASGWGKEQYF. CDR3 DNA sequence: TGTGCCAGCGGCTGGGGGAAGGAGCAGTACTTC.

There are many counts of this clonotype. The V gene is TRBV12-3 or TRBV12-4, the J gene TRBJ2-1; TRBD2 matches 8 bases. There are 16 residues in the CDR3. J lost 2 bases, V lost 3 bases, and 6 bases had no gene match. The CDR3 bases are TGTGCCAGCAGTTTTCACAGCGGGGGACCCTACAATGAGCAGTTCTTC. Its protein is CASSFHSGGPYNEQFF.

The chain couples TRBV10-3 to TRBJ1-1, with 10 bases matching TRBD1. Germline V gene sequence: CDR1 ENHRY, CDR2 SYGVKD. This CDR3 comprises 16 residues. Trimming took 6 bases from V and 0 from J; bases not matched to a gene: 7. This chain's CDR3 is CAISGWTGGVNTEAFF. In DNA, the CDR3 is TGTGCCATCAGCGGATGGACAGGGGGGGTGAACACTGAAGCTTTCTTT.

CDR3 sequence reads: CASSLGRLAGERDTQYF. The CDR3 nucleotides read TGTGCCAGCAGCTTAGGCCGACTAGCGGGAGAGAGAGATACGCAGTATTTT. The chain recombines TRBV7-9 with TRBJ2-3, with 12 bases aligning to TRBD2. The CDR3 length is 17 residues. Trimming took 1 base from V and 5 from J; bases not matched to a gene: 7. CDR1 is SEHNR and CDR2 is FQNEAQ in the germline V gene (reference sequence).

This clonotype showed up many times. The rearrangement joins TRBV20-1 to TRBJ2-1; 11 nucleotides line up with TRBD2. This CDR3 has 14 amino acids. Per germline, CDR1 DFQATT and CDR2 SNEGSKA (reference sequence). Trimming at V came to 1 base and at J to 6 bases, leaving 2 bases not matched to a gene. The CDR3 region is CSARVTSGSNEQFF. The CDR3, as DNA: TGCAGTGCTAGAGTTACTAGCGGGAGCAATGAGCAGTTCTTC.

To note about this clonotype: The junction does not match germline at one end; this may be a read error. This chain joins TRBV7-2 and TRBJ2-7, with 7 nucleotides matching TRBD1. The CDR3 consists of 15 residues. The germline V gene has CDR1 SGHTA and CDR2 FQGNSA. The DNA of the CDR3 is TGCGCCAGCAGCTTGGACCCGGGACAGATCTACGAGCAGTACTTC. Translated, it gives CASSLDPGQIYEQYF.

In this sample, this clonotype turned up a few times. This chain connects TRBV10-3 to TRBJ2-4; D tentatively fits TRBD1 or TRBD2 (5 bases each). Germline V CDR1 and CDR2: ENHRY, SYGVKD. V lost 6 bases and J lost 5, with 20 bases in between. CDR3 length: 16 amino acids. The CDR3 reads CAISRGLRVGENIQYF. The CDR3 DNA follows: TGTGCCATCAGCCGGGGCCTTCGAGTTGGGGAAAACATTCAGTACTTC.

As concerns this clonotype: A much larger clone differs by one base, so this may be a read error. CDR3 amino acids: CASRMPSCAGELFF. The CDR3 region has the DNA TGTGCCAGCAGGATGCCTAGCTGCGCCGGGGAGCTGTTTTTT. J is TRBJ2-2 and V is TRBV2; D may be TRBD2 (5 bases). CDR1 and CDR2 from the germline V gene are SNHLY and FYNNEI. The V end lost 6 bases, the J end lost 6 bases, and 14 bases lay between the germline ends. This CDR3 is 14 amino acids long. The full variable domain, its missing parts supplied by reference TRBV2 and TRBJ2-2, is EPEVTQTPSHQVTQMGQEVILRCVPISNHLYFYWYRQILGQKVEFLVSFYNNEISEKSEIFDDQFSVERPDGSNFTLKIRSTKLEDSAMYFCASRMPSCAGELFFGEGSRLTVL.

This clonotype came up many times. The CDR3 coding sequence is TGTGCCAGCAGCCCGCCTCTTCGCACAGATACGCAGTATTTT. It yields the protein CASSPPLRTDTQYF. The rearrangement links TRBV11-2 to TRBJ2-3, with no clear D. Germline CDR1 SGHAT, CDR2 FQNNGV. V was trimmed by 5 bases and J by 1 base, leaving 10 bases between them. The CDR3 has 14 amino acids.

This chain joins TRBV2 and TRBJ1-2; 7 bases map to TRBD1. The CDR3 is 15 residues long. Losses at the gene ends were 4 bases for V and 4 bases for J; bases not matched to a gene: 9. Germline V CDR1 and CDR2: SNHLY, FYNNEI. CDR3 sequence reads: CASSAMPGQSYGYTF. CDR3 sequence (DNA): TGTGCCAGCAGTGCCATGCCGGGACAGAGCTATGGCTACACCTTC. The full variable domain, rest sourced from reference TRBV2 and TRBJ1-2, is EPEVTQTPSHQVTQMGQEVILRCVPISNHLYFYWYRQILGQKVEFLVSFYNNEISEKSEIFDDQFSVERPDGSNFTLKIRSTKLEDSAMYFCASSAMPGQSYGYTFGSGTRLTVV.

This clonotype appeared a few times. J is TRBJ2-3 and V is TRBV6-2 or TRBV6-3; D uncertain. Germline assignment: CDR1 MNHEY and CDR2 SVGEGT. The CDR3 runs to 16 residues. Trimming left V 6 bases short and J 5 bases short, with 21 bases between. The chain's CDR3 is CASSGSDTPTRDTQYF. The CDR3 DNA follows: TGTGCCAGCAGCGGATCAGATACCCCCACGCGAGATACGCAGTATTTT.

This clonotype was picked up many times. The chain is built from TRBV28 and TRBJ2-7, with D perhaps assigned TRBD1 or TRBD2 (5 bases each). Germline assignment: CDR1 MDHEN and CDR2 SYDVKM. Deletions cut 2 bases from V and 3 bases from J, with 14 bases between. The CDR3 spans 15 residues. The CDR3 DNA reads TGTGCCAGCAGTTTACTTTCCCAGGGAGTCTACGAGCAGTACTTC. Translating it yields CASSLLSQGVYEQYF.

This clonotype was recorded many times. V is TRBV11-1 and J is TRBJ2-7; 7 nucleotides agree with TRBD1. The CDR3 totals 15 residues. Unmatched junction bases numbered 7, after V lost 2 bases and J lost 3 bases. In germline, CDR1 is SGHAT, CDR2 FQDESV (reference sequence). CDR3 bases: TGTGCCAGCAGCTTATACGGGACAGCCAACTACGAGCAGTACTTC. Its translation: CASSLYGTANYEQYF.

This clonotype was seen only a few times. The V gene is TRBV7-3, the J gene TRBJ2-1; no definite D call. Germline values: CDR1 SGHTA, CDR2 FQGTGA. The CDR3 sequence is 14 residues long. V dropped 5 bases and J dropped 9 bases, with 17 bases sitting between them. Written as DNA, the CDR3 is TGTGCCAGCAGCAACCCTCAGACTGGAGCTGAGCAGTTCTTC. Translated, it gives CASSNPQTGAEQFF.

This clonotype was counted at least ten times. This chain uses TRBV29-1 with TRBJ1-3; a possible D gene is TRBD1 (5 bases). Trimming shortened V by 6 bases and J by 4 bases, and 13 bases separated the two germline ends. The germline V gene encodes CDR1 SQVTM and CDR2 ANQGSEA. The CDR3 covers 13 residues. The CDR3 nucleotides are TGCAGCGTAGTTCCGGGGGACGGAAACACCATATATTTT. It encodes CSVVPGDGNTIYF.

The chain employs TRBV5-1 and TRBJ1-2; a possible D gene is TRBD1 (5 bases). Trimming stripped 3 bases from V and 4 bases from J, with 7 bases between. This CDR3 spans 12 amino acids. Germline loops: CDR1 SGHRS, CDR2 YFSETQ. In DNA form, the CDR3 reads TGCGCCAGCAGCTCAGGGTTCTATGGCTACACCTTC. It is translated as CASSSGFYGYTF. Combining the CDR3 with reference TRBV5-1 and TRBJ1-2 gives the whole variable domain KAGVTQTPRYLIKTRGQQVTLSCSPISGHRSVSWYQQTPGQGLQFLFEYFSETQRNKGNFPGRFSGRQFSNSRSEMNVSTLELGDSALYLCASSSGFYGYTFGSGTRLTVV.

This clonotype was detected ten times or more. CDR3 coding DNA: TGTGCCAGCAGCTCTAGCCGAGGGGGCTATTTCGGGAACTACGAGCAGTACTTC. Amino acids: CASSSSRGGYFGNYEQYF. This sequence joins TRBV7-7 and TRBJ2-7, with TRBD1 identical over 7 bases. The CDR3 has 18 residues. V lost 4 bases and J lost 3; bases outside the gene matches: 18. The V gene's germline CDR1 is SSHAT and CDR2 FNYEAQ (reference sequence).

The rearrangement uses TRBV19 and TRBJ1-5; tentative D call: TRBD1 (5 bases). Germline V gene data show CDR1 as LNHDA and CDR2 as SQIVND (reference sequence). The germline V and J ends were trimmed by 4 bases and 9 bases, with 13 bases remaining between them. The CDR3 consists of 13 residues. The CDR3 spells CASSKGPPRPQHF. CDR3 sequence (DNA): TGTGCCAGTAGTAAGGGGCCACCACGGCCCCAGCATTTT.